The rows below give T cell receptor beta chains drawn from one sample of a study of blood T cell repertoires in COVID-19. Produced via immunoSEQ multiplex PCR; TCRdb's table is partial and in-frame only. This sample carries 250,000 to 300,000 clones, under 90% of them seen once, and the ten largest clones take roughly 4%. Sequencing was carried out using peripheral blood. Source of these receptors: a man aged 55 to 70 with acute or convalescent COVID-19. Both conserved end residues are part of each CDR3. D genes are given only for firm matches. Only part of the rows carry a size: once, few, many, or a class if the clone is expanded.

j_call,d_call,v_call,clone_size,cdr3_nt,cdr3_aa
TRBJ1-2,NA,TRBV30,NA,TGTGCCTGGGACGGACAGAGTGAGGACTATGGCTACACCTTC,CAWDGQSEDYGYTF
TRBJ2-2,NA,TRBV7-3,NA,TGTGCCAGCAGCCTCAGGGCATCGAACACCGGGGAGCTGTTTTTT,CASSLRASNTGELFF
TRBJ2-7,NA,TRBV28,once,TGTGCCAGCAGTTTGGCAGGCGGGTCCTACGAGCAGTACTTC,CASSLAGGSYEQYF
TRBJ2-2,TRBD2,TRBV6-2/TRBV6-3,NA,TGTGCCAGCAGTCCCCCCCAGACTAGCGGGAGGGCCCCCGGGGAGCTGTTTTTT,CASSPPQTSGRAPGELFF
TRBJ2-5,NA,TRBV9,NA,TGTGCCAGCAGCGTAGCTGGTCTCAGCCAAGAGACCCAGTACTTC,CASSVAGLSQETQYF
TRBJ2-5,TRBD2,TRBV5-6,NA,TGTGCCAGCAGCCCCCCGGGAGGTGGTGGAGAGACCCAGTACTTC,CASSPPGGGGETQYF
TRBJ2-7,NA,TRBV3-1/TRBV3-2,NA,TGTGCCAGCAGCCTATACCCTCGCGCCTACGAGCAGTACTTC,CASSLYPRAYEQYF
TRBJ2-7,NA,TRBV25-1,NA,TGTGCCAGATTGGGGGGGGGCGCAGCCTACGAGCAGTACTTC,CARLGGGAAYEQYF
TRBJ2-7,TRBD2,TRBV18,NA,TGTGCCAGCTCACCCATTCTCTCGGCGGGAGGTTACGAGCAGTACTTC,CASSPILSAGGYEQYF
TRBJ1-1,NA,TRBV28,once,TGTGCCAGCAGCCAGCCAGGGGATGAAGCTTTCTTT,CASSQPGDEAFF
TRBJ2-7,TRBD1,TRBV6-5,NA,TGTGCCAGTAGGGACAGTTCCTACGAGCAGTACTTC,CASRDSSYEQYF
TRBJ1-1,NA,TRBV4-1,NA,TGCGCCAGCAGCCCGACCTCCGAGTCGCGGACTGAAGCTTTCTTT,CASSPTSESRTEAFF
TRBJ1-1,TRBD1,TRBV7-8,NA,TGTGCCAGCAGCCTGACAGGGGGCACTGAAGCTTTCTTT,CASSLTGGTEAFF
TRBJ2-5,TRBD2,TRBV28,NA,TGTGCCAGCAGCCTGCCGGGGGGGAGCCAAGAGACCCAGTACTTC,CASSLPGGSQETQYF
TRBJ1-3,NA,TRBV27,NA,TGTGCCAGCAGTTTATCGGGCACGGGGGGCACCATATATTTT,CASSLSGTGGTIYF
TRBJ1-2,TRBD1,TRBV19,NA,TGTGCCACCCGGGACAGGGATTTTTTTATGAATGGCTACACCTTC,CATRDRDFFMNGYTF
TRBJ2-1,NA,TRBV7-3,NA,TGTGCCAGCAGCTTAGGCGGTCACAATGAGCAGTTCTTC,CASSLGGHNEQFF
TRBJ2-7,NA,TRBV6-6,NA,TGTGCCAGCAGTTTCTCGAATAGCCGCTACGAGCAGTACTTC,CASSFSNSRYEQYF
TRBJ1-5,NA,TRBV21-1,NA,TGTGCCAGCAGCAACCGGGACATGGACAGGTGTCCCCAGCATTTT,CASSNRDMDRCPQHF
TRBJ2-5,TRBD1,TRBV5-1,NA,TGCGCCAGCAGCTCGTCGACAGGGGGTGGAGAGACCCAGTACTTC,CASSSSTGGGETQYF
TRBJ2-7,TRBD1,TRBV7-9,NA,TGTGCCAGCAGCTTAGGGCTCGCAGGGGGTGGCGAGCAGTACTTC,CASSLGLAGGGEQYF
TRBJ2-3,NA,TRBV30,few,TGTGCCTGGAGTGTACTAGAAGATACGCAGTATTTT,CAWSVLEDTQYF
TRBJ1-5,NA,TRBV10-1,NA,TGCGCCAGCAGACGGTCGTTCTTTCCCCAGCCCCAGCATTTT,CASRRSFFPQPQHF
TRBJ2-7,TRBD2,TRBV7-9,NA,TGTGCCAGCAGCCCGGGACTAGCGGGATCCTACGAGCAGTACTTC,CASSPGLAGSYEQYF
TRBJ1-1,NA,TRBV27,NA,TGTGCCAGCACTCCGACAGAGCGTCCGAACACTGAAGCTTTCTTT,CASTPTERPNTEAFF
TRBJ2-1,TRBD2,TRBV6-4,NA,TGTGCCAGCAGTGCGCTGCCGGGACTAGCGACAAATGAGCAGTTCTTC,CASSALPGLATNEQFF